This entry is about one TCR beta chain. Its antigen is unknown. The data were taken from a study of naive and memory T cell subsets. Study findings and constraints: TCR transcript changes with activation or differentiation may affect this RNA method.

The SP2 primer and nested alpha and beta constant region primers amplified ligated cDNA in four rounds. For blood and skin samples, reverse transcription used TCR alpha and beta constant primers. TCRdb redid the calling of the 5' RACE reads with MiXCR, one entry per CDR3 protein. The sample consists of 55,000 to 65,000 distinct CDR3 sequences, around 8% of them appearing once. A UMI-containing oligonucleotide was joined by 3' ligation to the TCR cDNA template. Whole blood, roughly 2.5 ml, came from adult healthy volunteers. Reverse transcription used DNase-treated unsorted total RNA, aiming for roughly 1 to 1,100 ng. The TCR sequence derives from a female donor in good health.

DNA of the CDR3: TGTGCCAGCAAAGGACTAGCGGGGCAAGAGACCCAGTACTTC. Translated: CASKGLAGQETQYF. The rearrangement uses TRBV14 and TRBJ2-5, with 12 nucleotides matching TRBD2. V lost 7 bases, J lost 2 bases, and 2 bases stayed unmatched. Germline CDR1 is SGHDN and CDR2 is FVKESK. The CDR3 sequence is 14 residues long. Full variable domain (missing parts from reference TRBV14 and TRBJ2-5): EAGVTQFPSHSVIEKGQTVTLRCDPISGHDNLYWYRRVMGKEIKFLLHFVKESKQDESGMPNNRFLAERTGGTYSTLKVQPAELEDSGVYFCASKGLAGQETQYFGPGTRLLVL.